One and the same sample provided the 9 T cell receptor beta chains below, sequenced in a study of cytomegalovirus exposure and HLA in healthy donors. Both 60 Vbeta primers and 13 Jbeta primers went into the PCR. TCRdb keeps only in-frame clones here, not all; method: immunoSEQ multiplex PCR. The table shows more than 110,000 clones, with more than 7.5% occurring only once. Input material: PBMCs. The receptors here all came from a man over 45 in good health and CMV-seronegative.

The chain couples TRBV6-6 to TRBJ2-7; D not resolved. Trimming shortened V by 5 bases and J by 0 bases, and 17 bases separated the two germline ends. CDR1 and CDR2 from the germline V gene are MNHNY and SVGAGI (reference sequence). The CDR3 length is 16 residues. The CDR3 DNA sequence: TGTGCCAGCAGTAGAATGACCGGAGAGAGCTCCTACGAGCAGTACTTC. This encodes CASSRMTGESSYEQYF.

This clone was counted only a few times. The J gene is TRBJ1-3, the V gene TRBV28; 7 positions match TRBD1. V lost 3 bases to trimming and J lost 1 base; unmatched junction nucleotides: 6. Germline V gene sequence: CDR1 MDHEN, CDR2 SYDVKM. The CDR3 extends over 16 amino acids. CDR3 amino acids: CASSFVDRASGNTIYF. Written as DNA, the CDR3 is TGTGCCAGCAGTTTCGTAGACAGGGCGTCTGGAAACACCATATATTTT.

The table lists this clone with a few counts. The gene calls are TRBV2 and TRBJ1-4, with 10 bases identical to TRBD1. The CDR3 totals 15 residues. The junction had 10 bases not matched to a gene; V was cut back by 7 bases and J by 8 bases. Germline values: CDR1 SNHLY, CDR2 FYNNEI. The CDR3 DNA reads as TGTGCCAGCATCCGAGACAGGGGGCGGGTGGAAAAACTGTTTTTT. Encoded protein: CASIRDRGRVEKLFF.

The chain combines TRBV7-6 with TRBJ2-5, with 7 bases lining up with TRBD2. The germline V gene encodes CDR1 SGHVS and CDR2 FNYEAQ. Trimming took 1 base from V and 5 from J; bases not matched to a gene: 10. The length of the CDR3 is 16 residues. CDR3 sequence: CASSLGLAEWRETQYF. In DNA, the CDR3 is TGTGCCAGCAGCTTAGGGCTAGCGGAGTGGAGGGAGACCCAGTACTTC.

In this sample, this clone turned up a few times. The V and J genes are TRBV7-8 and TRBJ1-1; 7 positions match TRBD1. The CDR3 covers 15 residues. J lost 3 bases, V lost 5 bases, and 9 bases had no gene match. Germline V CDR1 and CDR2: SGHVS, FQNEAQ. CDR3 sequence reads: CASSPRTGGDTEAFF. CDR3 nucleotides: TGTGCCAGCAGCCCCCGGACAGGAGGGGACACTGAAGCTTTCTTT. Supplemented by reference TRBV7-8 and TRBJ1-1, the full variable domain reads GAGVSQSPRYKVAKRGQDVALRCDPISGHVSLFWYQQALGQGPEFLTYFQNEAQLDKSGLPSDRFFAERPEGSVSTLKIQRTQQEDSAVYLCASSPRTGGDTEAFFGQGTRLTVV.

This clone has a handful of counts. The CDR3 is CASSIDGVTEAFF. CDR3 in DNA: TGTGCCAGTAGTATAGACGGGGTCACTGAAGCTTTCTTT. The chain joins TRBV19 to TRBJ1-1; D gene uncertain. Between the trimmed V and J ends, which lost 0 bases and 4 bases, there was a span of 6 bases. The CDR3 covers 13 residues. Germline lookup yields CDR1 LNHDA and CDR2 SQIVND (reference sequence).

This clone was counted a few times. In nucleotides, the CDR3 is TGTGCCAGCAGTGAAGTTCTTAGCGGGAGCGCAGATACGCAGTATTTT. It codes for CASSEVLSGSADTQYF. V gene TRBV6-1 combines with J gene TRBJ2-3; 9 nucleotides agree with TRBD2. Germline values: CDR1 MNHNS, CDR2 SASEGT. The CDR3 spans 16 residues. The V segment lost 1 base and the J segment 4 bases; nucleotides outside the gene matches: 6.

CDR3 loop: CSDSGVYEQYF. DNA of the CDR3: TGCAGCGACTCTGGAGTATACGAGCAGTACTTC. The rearrangement uses TRBV29-1 and TRBJ2-7; no definite D call. Trimming stripped 7 bases from V and 4 bases from J, with 11 bases between. The germline V gene has CDR1 SQVTM and CDR2 ANQGSEA. The CDR3 is 11 amino acids.

The V and J genes are TRBV18 and TRBJ1-2; D might be TRBD1 (5 bases). V was shortened by 2 bases and J by 1 base, with 8 bases between the two germline ends. The CDR3 sequence is 14 residues long. Germline V gene data show CDR1 as KGHSH and CDR2 as LQKENI. CDR3 residues: CASSPGGNNYGYTF. CDR3 bases: TGTGCCAGCTCACCAGGGGGGAATAACTATGGCTACACCTTC. The variable domain in full, completed from reference TRBV18 and TRBJ1-2, reads NAGVMQNPRHLVRRRGQEARLRCSPMKGHSHVYWYRQLPEEGLKFMVYLQKENIIDESGMPKERFSAEFPKEGPSILRIQQVVRGDSAAYFCASSPGGNNYGYTFGSGTRLTVV.